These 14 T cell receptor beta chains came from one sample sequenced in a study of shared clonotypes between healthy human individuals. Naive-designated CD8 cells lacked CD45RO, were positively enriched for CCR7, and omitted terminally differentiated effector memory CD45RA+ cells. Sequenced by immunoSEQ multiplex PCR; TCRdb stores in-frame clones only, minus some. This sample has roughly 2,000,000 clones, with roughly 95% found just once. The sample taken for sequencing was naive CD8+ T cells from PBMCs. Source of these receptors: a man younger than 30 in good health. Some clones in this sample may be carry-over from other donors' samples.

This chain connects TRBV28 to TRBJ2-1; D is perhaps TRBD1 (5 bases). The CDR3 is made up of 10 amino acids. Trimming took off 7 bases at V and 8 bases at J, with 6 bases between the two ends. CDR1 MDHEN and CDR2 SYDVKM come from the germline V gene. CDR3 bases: TGTGCCAGCACAGGGTATGAGCAGTTCTTC. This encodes CASTGYEQFF.

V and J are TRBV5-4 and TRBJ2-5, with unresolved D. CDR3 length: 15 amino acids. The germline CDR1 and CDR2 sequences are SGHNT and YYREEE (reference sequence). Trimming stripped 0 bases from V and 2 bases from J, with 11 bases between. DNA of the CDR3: TGTGCCAGCAGCTTGGCCAAGTGGGGTCAAGAGACCCAGTACTTC. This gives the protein CASSLAKWGQETQYF. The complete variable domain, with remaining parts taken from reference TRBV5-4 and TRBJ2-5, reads ETGVTQSPTHLIKTRGQQVTLRCSSQSGHNTVSWYQQALGQGPQFIFQYYREEENGRGNFPPRFSGLQFPNYSSELNVNALELDDSALYLCASSLAKWGQETQYFGPGTRLLVL.

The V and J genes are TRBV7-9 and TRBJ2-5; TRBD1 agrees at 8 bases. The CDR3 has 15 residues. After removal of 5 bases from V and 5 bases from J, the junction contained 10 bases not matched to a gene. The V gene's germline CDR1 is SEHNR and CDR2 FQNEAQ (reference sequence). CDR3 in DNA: TGTGCCAGCAGCACTCGGACAGGGTCGATGGAGACCCAGTACTTC. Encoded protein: CASSTRTGSMETQYF.

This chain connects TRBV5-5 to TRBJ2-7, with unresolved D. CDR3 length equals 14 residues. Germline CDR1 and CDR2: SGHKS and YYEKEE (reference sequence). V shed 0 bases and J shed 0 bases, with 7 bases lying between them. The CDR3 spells CASSLDGPSYEQYF. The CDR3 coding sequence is TGTGCCAGCAGCTTGGACGGCCCCTCCTACGAGCAGTACTTC.

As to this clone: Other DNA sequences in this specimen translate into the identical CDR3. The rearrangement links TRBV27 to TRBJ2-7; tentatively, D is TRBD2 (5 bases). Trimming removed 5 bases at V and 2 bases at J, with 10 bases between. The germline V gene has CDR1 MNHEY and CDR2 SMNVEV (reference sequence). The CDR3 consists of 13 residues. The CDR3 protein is CASSPRRTYEQYF. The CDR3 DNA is TGTGCCAGCAGTCCCCGGAGGACCTACGAGCAGTACTTC.

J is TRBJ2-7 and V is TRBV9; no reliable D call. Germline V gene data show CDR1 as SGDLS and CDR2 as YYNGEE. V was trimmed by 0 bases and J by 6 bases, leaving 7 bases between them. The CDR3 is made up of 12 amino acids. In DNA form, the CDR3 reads TGTGCCAGCAGCGTAGACGGCCTCGAGCAGTACTTC. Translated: CASSVDGLEQYF.

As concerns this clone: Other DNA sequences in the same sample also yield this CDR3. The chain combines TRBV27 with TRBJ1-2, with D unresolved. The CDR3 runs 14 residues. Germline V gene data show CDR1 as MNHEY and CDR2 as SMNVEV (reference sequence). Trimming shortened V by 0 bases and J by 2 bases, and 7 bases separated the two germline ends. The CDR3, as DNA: TGTGCCAGCAGTTTATCGACGGGGAACTATGGCTACACCTTC. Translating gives CASSLSTGNYGYTF.

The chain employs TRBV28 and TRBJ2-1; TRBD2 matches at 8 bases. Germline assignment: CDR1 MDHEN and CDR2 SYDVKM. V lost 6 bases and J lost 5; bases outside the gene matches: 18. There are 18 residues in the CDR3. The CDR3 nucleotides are TGTGCCAGCAGCCCCCCATGGTCGGGAGGGGCCTATGACAATGAGCAGTTCTTC. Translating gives CASSPPWSGGAYDNEQFF. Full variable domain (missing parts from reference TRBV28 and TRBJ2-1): DVKVTQSSRYLVKRTGEKVFLECVQDMDHENMFWYRQDPGLGLRLIYFSYDVKMKEKGDIPEGYSVSREKKERFSLILESASTNQTSMYLCASSPPWSGGAYDNEQFFGPGTRLTVL.

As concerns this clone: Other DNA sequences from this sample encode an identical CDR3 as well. The CDR3 is CASSFRGTYNEQFF. DNA of the CDR3: TGTGCCAGCAGTTTTCGGGGGACCTACAATGAGCAGTTCTTC. The chain carries TRBV27 and TRBJ2-1, with D possibly being TRBD2 (6 bases). From germline, CDR1 is MNHEY and CDR2 SMNVEV (reference sequence). The CDR3 has 14 residues. The V end was cut by 3 bases, the J end by 2 bases, with 8 bases between.

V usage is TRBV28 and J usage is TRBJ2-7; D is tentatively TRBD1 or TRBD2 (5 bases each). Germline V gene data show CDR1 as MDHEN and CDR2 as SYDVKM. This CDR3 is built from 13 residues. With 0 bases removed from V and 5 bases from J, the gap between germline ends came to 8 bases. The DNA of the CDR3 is TGTGCCAGCAGTTTATGGCAGGGACACGAGCAGTACTTC. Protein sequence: CASSLWQGHEQYF.

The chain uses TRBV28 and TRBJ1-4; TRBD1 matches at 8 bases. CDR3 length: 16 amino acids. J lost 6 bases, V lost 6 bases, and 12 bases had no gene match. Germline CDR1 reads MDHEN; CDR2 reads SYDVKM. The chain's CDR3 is CASRYLRRGPDEKLFF. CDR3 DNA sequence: TGTGCCAGCAGATACCTCCGCAGGGGGCCGGATGAAAAACTGTTTTTT.

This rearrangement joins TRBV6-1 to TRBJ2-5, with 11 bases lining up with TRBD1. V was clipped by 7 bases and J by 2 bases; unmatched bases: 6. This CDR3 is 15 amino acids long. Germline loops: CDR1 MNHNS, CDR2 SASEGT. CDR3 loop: CASTEDRGRQETQYF. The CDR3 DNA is TGTGCCAGCACTGAGGACAGGGGGCGTCAAGAGACCCAGTACTTC.

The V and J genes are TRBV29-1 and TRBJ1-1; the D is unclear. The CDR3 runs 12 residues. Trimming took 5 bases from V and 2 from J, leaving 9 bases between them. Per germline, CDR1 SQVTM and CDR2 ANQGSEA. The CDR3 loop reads CSVRTRNTEAFF. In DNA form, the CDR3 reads TGCAGCGTTCGAACGCGAAACACTGAAGCTTTCTTT.

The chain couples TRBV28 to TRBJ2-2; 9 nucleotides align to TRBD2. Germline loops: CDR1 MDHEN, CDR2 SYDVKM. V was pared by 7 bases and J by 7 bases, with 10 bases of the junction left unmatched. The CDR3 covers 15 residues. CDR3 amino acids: CASTPRASGNGELFF. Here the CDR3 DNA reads TGTGCCAGCACCCCCCGGGCTAGCGGGAACGGGGAGCTGTTTTTT.